The T cell receptor (beta chain) under discussion was sequenced for a study of CD8+ T cells in alopecia areata. Sequencing templates came from extracted RNA that was reverse transcribed into cDNA. TCRdb keeps only in-frame clones here, not all; method: immunoSEQ multiplex PCR. This sample yields some 80,000 clones, of which around 67% are seen a single time; around a quarter belongs to the top ten. Described treatment: oral pan-JAK inhibitor, 5-10 mg twice daily. CDR1 is SNHLY and CDR2 is FYNNEI in the germline V gene. Between the trimmed V and J ends, which lost 0 bases and 6 bases, there was a span of 14 bases. This CDR3 comprises 15 residues.

This TCR derives from a human donor with alopecia areata. The chain combines TRBV2 with TRBJ1-2; D is undetermined. The sequencing used CD8+ T cells sorted from blood, collected at week 24, from a patient treated with tofacitinib. The CDR3 loop reads CASSEAGRLLDGYTF. CDR3 sequence (DNA): TGTGCCAGCAGTGAAGCAGGCCGACTCCTAGATGGCTACACCTTC.